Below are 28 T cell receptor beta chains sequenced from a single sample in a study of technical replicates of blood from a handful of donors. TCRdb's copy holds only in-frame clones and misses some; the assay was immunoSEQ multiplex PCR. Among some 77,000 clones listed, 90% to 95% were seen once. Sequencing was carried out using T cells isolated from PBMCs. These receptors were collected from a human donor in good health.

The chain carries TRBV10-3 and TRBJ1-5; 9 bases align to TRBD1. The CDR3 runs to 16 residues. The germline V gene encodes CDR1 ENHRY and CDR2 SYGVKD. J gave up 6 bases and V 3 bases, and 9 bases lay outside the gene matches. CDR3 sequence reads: CAISDTNRGQGQPQHF. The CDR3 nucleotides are TGTGCCATCAGTGACACCAACAGGGGGCAGGGTCAGCCCCAGCATTTT.

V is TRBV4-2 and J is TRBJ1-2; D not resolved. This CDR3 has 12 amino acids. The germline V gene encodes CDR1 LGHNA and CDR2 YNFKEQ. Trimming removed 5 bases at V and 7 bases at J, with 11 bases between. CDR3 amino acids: CASSKWSTGYTF. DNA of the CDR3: TGTGCCAGCAGCAAGTGGAGTACTGGCTACACCTTC.

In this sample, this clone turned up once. The CDR3 loop reads CASSVGLGNTIYF. The CDR3 bases are TGTGCCAGCAGTGTTGGACTGGGAAACACCATATATTTT. This chain connects TRBV6-1 to TRBJ1-3; no definite D call. Looked up from germline, CDR1 is MNHNS and CDR2 is SASEGT. Trimming pared 4 bases from V and 4 bases from J, leaving 8 bases between. CDR3 length: 13 amino acids.

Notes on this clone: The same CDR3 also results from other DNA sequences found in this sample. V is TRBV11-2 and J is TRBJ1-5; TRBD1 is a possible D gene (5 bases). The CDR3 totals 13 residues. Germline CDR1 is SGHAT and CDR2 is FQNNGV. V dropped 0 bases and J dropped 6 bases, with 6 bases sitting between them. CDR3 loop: CASSLERGQPQHF. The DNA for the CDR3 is TGTGCCAGCAGCTTAGAAAGGGGTCAGCCCCAGCATTTT.

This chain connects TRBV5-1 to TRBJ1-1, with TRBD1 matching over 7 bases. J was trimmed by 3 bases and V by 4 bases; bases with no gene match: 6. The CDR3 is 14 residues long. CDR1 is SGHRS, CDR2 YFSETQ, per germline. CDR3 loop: CASSPGQVYTEAFF. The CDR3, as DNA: TGCGCCAGCAGCCCCGGACAGGTTTACACTGAAGCTTTCTTT.

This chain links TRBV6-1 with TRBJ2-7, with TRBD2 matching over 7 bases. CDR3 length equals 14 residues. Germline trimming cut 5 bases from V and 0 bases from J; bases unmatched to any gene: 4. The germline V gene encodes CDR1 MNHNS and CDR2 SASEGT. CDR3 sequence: CASSILAVSYEQYF. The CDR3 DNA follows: TGTGCCAGCAGTATCCTAGCGGTCTCCTACGAGCAGTACTTC.

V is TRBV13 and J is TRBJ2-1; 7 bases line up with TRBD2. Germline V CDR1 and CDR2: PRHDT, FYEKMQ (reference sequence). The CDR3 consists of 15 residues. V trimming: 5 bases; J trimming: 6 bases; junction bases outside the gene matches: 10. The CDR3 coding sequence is TGTGCCAGCAGCGGTACTAGCGAGAATTCCAATGAGCAGTTCTTC. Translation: CASSGTSENSNEQFF.

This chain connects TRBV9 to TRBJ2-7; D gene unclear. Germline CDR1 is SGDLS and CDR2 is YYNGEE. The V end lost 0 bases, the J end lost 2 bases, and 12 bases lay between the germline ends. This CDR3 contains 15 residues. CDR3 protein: CASSVGFNRTYEQYF. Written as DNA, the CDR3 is TGTGCCAGCAGCGTAGGGTTTAACAGAACCTACGAGCAGTACTTC.

CDR3 in amino acids: CASSQSGGSRTGELFF. CDR3 bases: TGTGCCAGCAGCCAATCAGGGGGCTCGAGGACCGGGGAGCTGTTTTTT. The chain has TRBV14 and TRBJ2-2; 8 nucleotides match TRBD1. Germline V gene data show CDR1 as SGHDN and CDR2 as FVKESK. Trimming took 2 bases from V and 5 from J; bases not matched to a gene: 7. CDR3 length: 16 residues. Drawing the rest from reference TRBV14 and TRBJ2-2, the complete variable domain is EAGVTQFPSHSVIEKGQTVTLRCDPISGHDNLYWYRRVMGKEIKFLLHFVKESKQDESGMPNNRFLAERTGGTYSTLKVQPAELEDSGVYFCASSQSGGSRTGELFFGEGSRLTVL.

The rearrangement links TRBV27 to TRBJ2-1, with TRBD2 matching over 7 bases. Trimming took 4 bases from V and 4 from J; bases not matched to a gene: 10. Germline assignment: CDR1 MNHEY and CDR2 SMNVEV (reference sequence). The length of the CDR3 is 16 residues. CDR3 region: CASSSEWLAVYNEQFF. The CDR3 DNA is TGTGCCAGCAGTTCGGAGTGGCTAGCGGTATACAATGAGCAGTTCTTC.

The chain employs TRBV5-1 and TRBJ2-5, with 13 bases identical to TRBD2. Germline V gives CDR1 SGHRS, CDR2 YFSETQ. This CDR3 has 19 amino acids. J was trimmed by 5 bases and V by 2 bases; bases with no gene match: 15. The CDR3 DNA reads TGCGCCAGCAGCTTCACCGGGACTAGCGGGACTGTGCTTAGGGAGACCCAGTACTTC. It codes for CASSFTGTSGTVLRETQYF. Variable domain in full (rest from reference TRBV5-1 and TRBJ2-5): KAGVTQTPRYLIKTRGQQVTLSCSPISGHRSVSWYQQTPGQGLQFLFEYFSETQRNKGNFPGRFSGRQFSNSRSEMNVSTLELGDSALYLCASSFTGTSGTVLRETQYFGPGTRLLVL.

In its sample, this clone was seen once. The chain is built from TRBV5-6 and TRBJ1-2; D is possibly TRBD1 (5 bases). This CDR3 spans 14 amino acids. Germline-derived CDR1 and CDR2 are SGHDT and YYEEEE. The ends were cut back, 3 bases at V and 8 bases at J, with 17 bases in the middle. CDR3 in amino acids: CASSYRDWEGGYTF. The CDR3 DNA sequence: TGTGCCAGCAGCTACCGGGACTGGGAAGGGGGCTACACCTTC. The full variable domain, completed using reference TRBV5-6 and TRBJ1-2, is DAGVTQSPTHLIKTRGQQVTLRCSPKSGHDTVSWYQQALGQGPQFIFQYYEEEERQRGNFPDRFSGHQFPNYSSELNVNALLLGDSALYLCASSYRDWEGGYTFGSGTRLTVV.

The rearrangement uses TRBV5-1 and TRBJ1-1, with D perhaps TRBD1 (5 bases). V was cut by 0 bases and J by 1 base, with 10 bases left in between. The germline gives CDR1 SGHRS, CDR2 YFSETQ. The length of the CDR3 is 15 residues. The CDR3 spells CASSLVGVTNTEAFF. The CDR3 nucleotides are TGCGCCAGCAGCTTGGTAGGGGTCACGAACACTGAAGCTTTCTTT.

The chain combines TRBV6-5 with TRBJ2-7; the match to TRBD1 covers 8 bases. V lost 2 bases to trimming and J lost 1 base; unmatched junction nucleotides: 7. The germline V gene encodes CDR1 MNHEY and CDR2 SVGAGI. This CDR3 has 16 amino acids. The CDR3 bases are TGTGCCAGCAGTTACACCAGGACAGGGTGGTCCTACGAGCAGTACTTC. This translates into CASSYTRTGWSYEQYF.

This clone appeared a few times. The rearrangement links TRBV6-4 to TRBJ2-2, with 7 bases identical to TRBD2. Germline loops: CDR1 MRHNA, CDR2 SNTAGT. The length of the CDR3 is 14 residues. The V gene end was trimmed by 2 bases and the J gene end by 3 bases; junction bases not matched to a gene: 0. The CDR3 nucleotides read TGTGCCAGCAGTGACGGGAGGGACACCGGGGAGCTGTTTTTT. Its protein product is CASSDGRDTGELFF.

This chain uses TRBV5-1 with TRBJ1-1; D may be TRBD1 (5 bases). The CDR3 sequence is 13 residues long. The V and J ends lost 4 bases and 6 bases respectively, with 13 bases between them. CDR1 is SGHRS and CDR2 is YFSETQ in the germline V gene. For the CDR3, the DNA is TGCGCCAGCAGCACGACAGACCAGGCTGAAGCTTTCTTT. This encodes CASSTTDQAEAFF.

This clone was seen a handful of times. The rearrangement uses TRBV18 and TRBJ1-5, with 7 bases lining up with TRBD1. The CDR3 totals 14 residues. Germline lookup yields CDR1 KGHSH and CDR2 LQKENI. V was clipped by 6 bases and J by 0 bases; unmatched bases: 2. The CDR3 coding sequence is TGTGCCAGCTCGGGGACAGCTAGCAATCAGCCCCAGCATTTT. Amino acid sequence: CASSGTASNQPQHF.

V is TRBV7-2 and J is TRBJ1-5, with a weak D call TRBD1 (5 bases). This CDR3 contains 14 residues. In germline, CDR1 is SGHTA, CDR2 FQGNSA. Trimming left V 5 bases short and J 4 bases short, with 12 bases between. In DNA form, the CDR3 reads TGTGCCAGCAGCCCCCGGGGGGGAAATCAGCCCCAGCATTTT. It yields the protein CASSPRGGNQPQHF. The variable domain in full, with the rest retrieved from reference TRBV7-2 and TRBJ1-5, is GAGVSQSPSNKVTEKGKDVELRCDPISGHTALYWYRQSLGQGLEFLIYFQGNSAPDKSGLPSDRFSAERTGGSVSTLTIQRTQQEDSAVYLCASSPRGGNQPQHFGDGTRLSIL.

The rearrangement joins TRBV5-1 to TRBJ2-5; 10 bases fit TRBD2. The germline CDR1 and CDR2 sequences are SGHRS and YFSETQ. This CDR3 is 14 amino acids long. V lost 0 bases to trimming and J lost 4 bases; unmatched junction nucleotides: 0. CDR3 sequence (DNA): TGCGCCAGCAGCTTGGGGACTAGCGGAGAGACCCAGTACTTC. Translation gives CASSLGTSGETQYF.

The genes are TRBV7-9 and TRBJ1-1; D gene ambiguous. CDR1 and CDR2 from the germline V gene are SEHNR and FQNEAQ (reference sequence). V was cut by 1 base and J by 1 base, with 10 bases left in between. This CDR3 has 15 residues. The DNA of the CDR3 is TGTGCCAGCAGCTTAGAATATAGCGGGAACACTGAAGCTTTCTTT. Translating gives CASSLEYSGNTEAFF.

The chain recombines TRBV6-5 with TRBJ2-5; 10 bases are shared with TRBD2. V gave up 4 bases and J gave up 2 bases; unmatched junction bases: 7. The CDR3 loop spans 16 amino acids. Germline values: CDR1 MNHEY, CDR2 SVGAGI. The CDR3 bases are TGTGCCAGCAGTTTGGCTAGCGGGAGAGGGCAAGAGACCCAGTACTTC. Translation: CASSLASGRGQETQYF.

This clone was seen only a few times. As DNA, the CDR3 is TGTGCCAGCAACCGGGGGTTGTACACTGAAGCTTTCTTT. Translation gives CASNRGLYTEAFF. The chain links TRBV11-2 to TRBJ1-1; D possibly corresponds to TRBD1 (5 bases). CDR1 is SGHAT, CDR2 FQNNGV, per germline. V was clipped by 7 bases and J by 3 bases, with 12 bases between them. The CDR3 length is 13 residues.

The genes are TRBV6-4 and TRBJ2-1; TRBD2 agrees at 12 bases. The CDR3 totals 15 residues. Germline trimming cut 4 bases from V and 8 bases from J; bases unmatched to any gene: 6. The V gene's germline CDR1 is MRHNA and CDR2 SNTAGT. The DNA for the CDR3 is TGTGCCAGCAGTGTCCTAGCGGGAGGGAACGATGAGCAGTTCTTC. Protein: CASSVLAGGNDEQFF.

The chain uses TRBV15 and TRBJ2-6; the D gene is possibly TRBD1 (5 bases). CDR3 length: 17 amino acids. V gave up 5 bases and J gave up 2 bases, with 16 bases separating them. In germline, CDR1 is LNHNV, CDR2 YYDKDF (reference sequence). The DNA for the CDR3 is TGTGCCACCAGCTCGACCTCCGCAGGGCCTGGGGCCAACGTCCTGACTTTC. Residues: CATSSTSAGPGANVLTF.

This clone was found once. Written as DNA, the CDR3 is TGTGCCAGCAGCTTAGTCCGGACAGGGGGTTACGAGCAGTACTTC. This sequence encodes CASSLVRTGGYEQYF. The V call is TRBV11-3, the J call TRBJ2-7; the match to TRBD1 covers 10 bases. The CDR3 spans 15 residues. With 1 base clipped from V and 4 bases from J, the junction kept 4 bases outside the gene matches. Germline CDR1 and CDR2: SGHNT and YENEEA.

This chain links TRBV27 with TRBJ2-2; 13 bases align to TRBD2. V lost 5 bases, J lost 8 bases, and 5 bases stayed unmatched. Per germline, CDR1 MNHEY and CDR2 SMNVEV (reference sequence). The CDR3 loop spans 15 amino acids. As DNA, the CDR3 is TGTGCCAGCAGTGACAGACTAGCGGGAGGAGGGGAGCTGTTTTTT. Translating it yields CASSDRLAGGGELFF.

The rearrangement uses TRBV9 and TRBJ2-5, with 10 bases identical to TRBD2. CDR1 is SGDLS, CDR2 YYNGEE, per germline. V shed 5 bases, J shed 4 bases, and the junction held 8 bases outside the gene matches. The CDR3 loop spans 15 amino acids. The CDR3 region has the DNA TGTGCCAGCAGTTCATTAGCGGGAGGACTAGAGACCCAGTACTTC. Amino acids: CASSSLAGGLETQYF.

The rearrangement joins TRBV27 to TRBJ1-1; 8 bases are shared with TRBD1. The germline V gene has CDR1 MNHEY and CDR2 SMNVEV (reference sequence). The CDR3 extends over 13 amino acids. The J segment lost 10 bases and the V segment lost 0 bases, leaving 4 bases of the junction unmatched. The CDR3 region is CASSLSLDRAAFF. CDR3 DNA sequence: TGTGCCAGCAGTTTATCCCTGGACAGGGCAGCTTTCTTT.